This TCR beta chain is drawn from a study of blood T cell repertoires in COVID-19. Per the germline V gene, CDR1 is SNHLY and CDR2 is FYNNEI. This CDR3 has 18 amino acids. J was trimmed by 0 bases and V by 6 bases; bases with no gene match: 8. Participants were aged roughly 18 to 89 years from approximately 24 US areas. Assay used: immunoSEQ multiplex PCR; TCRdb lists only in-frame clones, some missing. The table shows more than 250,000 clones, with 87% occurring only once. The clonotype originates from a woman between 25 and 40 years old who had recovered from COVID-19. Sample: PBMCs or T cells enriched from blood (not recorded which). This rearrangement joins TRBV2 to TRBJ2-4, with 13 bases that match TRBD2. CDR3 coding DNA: TGTGCCAGCAGGGCCGGGACTAGCGGGGACCTAGCCAAAAACATTCAGTACTTC. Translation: CASRAGTSGDLAKNIQYF.